The text below deals with one T cell receptor (beta chain). Its antigen specificity is not known. Nothing much larger sits one base from this clone, and base qualities are not available. The germline V gene (reference sequence) provides CDR1 LGHDT and CDR2 YNNKEL. Taken from cysteine to phenylalanine, the CDR3 has 15 residues. Only the CDR3 portion is preserved as DNA: 45 bases, with reading frame beginning at the first base. Trimming at the junction amounts to 1 base on V and 0 bases on J, and the germline ends lie 9 bases apart. This sample was taken from a study of control samples from healthy donors and cancer patients (dated by TCRdb to the early 2020s). Library preparation was by the immunoSEQ multiplex PCR assay. Entries here come from immuneACCESS through TCRdb and include only in-frame sequences with V and J called. Some clones fail to appear in such tables; in the studies checked, an unresolved V gene covers under half of the shortfall, and the cause of the remainder is unknown. Present in this sample are around 150,000 clones, over 85% of which were seen just once. Together, the top ten hold 12% of the sample.

The source of this sequence is a young man in good health. The rearrangement joined TRBV3-1 (or the pseudogene TRBV3-2) to TRBJ1-1; the D gene is perhaps TRBD1, on 5 matching bases. The material sequenced was blood. The nucleotide sequence reads as follows: TGTGCCAGCAGCCAAGTGTGGGGGATGAACACTGAAGCTTTCTTT. Translated, this gives CASSQVWGMNTEAFF.